The 29 T cell receptor beta chains below come from one sample, sequenced in a study of CD8 T cells in Susac syndrome. Random-hexamer reverse transcription was applied to roughly 0.45 to 1 ug RNA. TCRdb re-analysed the immunoSEQ multiplex PCR reads in MiXCR, keeping a single row per CDR3 protein. The table shows fewer than 85,000 distinct CDR3 sequences, with approximately 94% occurring only once. The sample consisted of CD8+ T cells from PBMCs. These TCRs come from a human donor with multiple sclerosis.

This chain uses TRBV5-1 with TRBJ1-5; D possibly corresponds to TRBD1 (6 bases). Trimming stripped 3 bases from V and 0 bases from J, with 13 bases between. The CDR3 runs 16 residues. CDR1 SGHRS and CDR2 YFSETQ come from the germline V gene. Here the CDR3 reads CASSWNREGSNQPQHF. Here the CDR3 DNA reads TGCGCCAGCAGCTGGAACAGGGAAGGTAGCAATCAGCCCCAGCATTTT.

This chain uses TRBV27 with TRBJ1-1; a weak D match, TRBD1 (5 bases). Trimming took 3 bases from V and 3 from J, leaving 17 bases between them. Per germline, CDR1 MNHEY and CDR2 SMNVEV (reference sequence). The CDR3 length is 16 residues. The CDR3: CASSFESGGLYTEAFF. In DNA, the CDR3 is TGTGCCAGCAGTTTCGAGAGTGGGGGACTCTACACTGAAGCTTTCTTT.

This clonotype has a handful of counts. The chain combines TRBV6-2 or TRBV6-3 with TRBJ2-1, with 11 bases matching TRBD2. The CDR3 sequence is 15 residues long. The germline V gene has CDR1 MNHEY and CDR2 SVGEGT. Unmatched junction bases numbered 9, after V lost 6 bases and J lost 8 bases. The CDR3 DNA follows: TGTGCCAGCAGCCGTCTAGCGGGGGGATTTGATGAGCAGTTCTTC. Protein product: CASSRLAGGFDEQFF.

This clonotype has only one observation. The genes are TRBV27 and TRBJ2-3; D is uncertain. V lost 2 bases to trimming and J lost 4 bases, with 10 bases between them. The length of the CDR3 is 14 residues. Germline V gives CDR1 MNHEY, CDR2 SMNVEV (reference sequence). CDR3 in DNA: TGTGCCAGCAGTTTAAGTCCTCGGGCAGATACGCAGTATTTT. Translating it yields CASSLSPRADTQYF.

This chain uses TRBV10-2 with TRBJ2-5; 8 bases map to TRBD2. The CDR3 consists of 15 residues. Germline V gene data show CDR1 as WSHSY and CDR2 as SAAADI. With V trimmed by 7 bases and J by 1 base, 8 bases remained unmatched. The chain's CDR3 is CASTGGEGPQETQYF. The CDR3 DNA sequence: TGCGCCAGCACGGGGGGGGAGGGCCCCCAAGAGACCCAGTACTTC.

This sequence joins TRBV11-1 and TRBJ2-7, with 16 bases identical to TRBD2. V lost 5 bases and J lost 0; bases outside the gene matches: 13. Germline V gene data show CDR1 as SGHAT and CDR2 as FQDESV (reference sequence). CDR3 length equals 20 residues. The CDR3 bases are TGTGCCAGCAGCCCGAGAAGCGGGACTAGCGGGGGGGAAAGCTCCTACGAGCAGTACTTC. It translates to CASSPRSGTSGGESSYEQYF.

The chain recombines TRBV5-1 with TRBJ2-1; 12 bases align to TRBD2. From germline, CDR1 is SGHRS and CDR2 YFSETQ. CDR3 size: 18 residues. J gave up 0 bases and V 4 bases, and 8 bases lay outside the gene matches. The CDR3 bases are TGCGCCAGCAGCCCGGGGACTAGCGGGTGGAGCTCCTACAATGAGCAGTTCTTC. Amino acids: CASSPGTSGWSSYNEQFF.

The CDR3 nucleotides are TGTGCCAGCAGGGGACAAGAGGACAGGGGGAACTATGGCTACACCTTC. Encoded protein: CASRGQEDRGNYGYTF. The rearrangement joins TRBV6-6 to TRBJ1-2, with 10 bases aligning to TRBD1. CDR3 length equals 16 residues. Trimming at V came to 6 bases and at J to 2 bases, leaving 9 bases not matched to a gene. Germline V lookup: CDR1 MNHNY, CDR2 SVGAGI (reference sequence).

This clonotype was detected once. The J gene is TRBJ2-5, the V gene TRBV12-3 or TRBV12-4, with unresolved D. Trimming stripped 2 bases from V and 1 base from J, with 11 bases between. The CDR3 is 15 residues long. In DNA form, the CDR3 reads TGTGCCAGCAGTTTATTGGCGCTTTCCCAAGAGACCCAGTACTTC. Protein product: CASSLLALSQETQYF.

The chain couples TRBV30 to TRBJ2-1; tentative D call: TRBD2 (7 bases). Trimming stripped 3 bases from V and 0 bases from J, with 15 bases between. The CDR3 is 16 residues long. The germline CDR1 and CDR2 sequences are GTSNPN and SVGIG (reference sequence). Here the CDR3 reads CAWRGGPISSYNEQFF. The CDR3 DNA follows: TGTGCCTGGAGGGGGGGGCCTATAAGCTCCTACAATGAGCAGTTCTTC.

Only one count was recorded for this clonotype. The chain recombines TRBV7-9 with TRBJ1-4, with D maybe TRBD1 (5 bases). Trimming removed 5 bases from V and 0 bases from J, with 16 bases in between. This CDR3 is built from 17 residues. Germline V gene data show CDR1 as SEHNR and CDR2 as FQNEAQ (reference sequence). In DNA, the CDR3 is TGTGCCAGCAGCCAACGATGGGACGGCGCAACTAATGAAAAACTGTTTTTT. Translating gives CASSQRWDGATNEKLFF. The complete variable domain, with remaining parts taken from reference TRBV7-9 and TRBJ1-4, reads DTGVSQNPRHKITKRGQNVTFRCDPISEHNRLYWYRQTLGQGPEFLTYFQNEAQLEKSRLLSDRFSAERPKGSFSTLEIQRTEQGDSAMYLCASSQRWDGATNEKLFFGSGTQLSVL.

The V gene is TRBV5-1, the J gene TRBJ2-2; no clear D. The CDR3 runs to 16 residues. V was clipped by 1 base and J by 1 base, with 11 bases between them. Germline assignment: CDR1 SGHRS and CDR2 YFSETQ. The CDR3 sequence is CASSLIALENTGELFF. The CDR3 region has the DNA TGCGCCAGCAGCTTGATCGCGCTCGAGAACACCGGGGAGCTGTTTTTT.

The chain joins TRBV6-2 or TRBV6-3 to TRBJ2-6; 10 bases line up with TRBD1. The CDR3 extends over 16 amino acids. Germline-derived CDR1 and CDR2 are MNHEY and SVGEGT. With 5 bases clipped from V and 4 bases from J, the junction kept 5 bases outside the gene matches. The DNA for the CDR3 is TGTGCCAGCAGTGTGACAGGGGGCCTGGGGGCCAACGTCCTGACTTTC. The encoded protein is CASSVTGGLGANVLTF.

The chain carries TRBV27 and TRBJ2-1; perhaps TRBD2 as D (6 bases). Germline V lookup: CDR1 MNHEY, CDR2 SMNVEV (reference sequence). Trimming left V 0 bases short and J 4 bases short, with 13 bases between. This CDR3 contains 16 residues. The CDR3 sequence is CASSLSGRGKYNEQFF. The CDR3 DNA follows: TGTGCCAGCAGTTTATCCGGGCGGGGAAAATACAATGAGCAGTTCTTC.

The rearrangement joins TRBV29-1 to TRBJ2-6; TRBD1 might be the D (5 bases). The CDR3 has 16 amino acids. CDR1 is SQVTM and CDR2 is ANQGSEA in the germline V gene. Trimming removed 7 bases from V and 4 bases from J, with 20 bases in between. This CDR3 is CSALTEESAGANVLTF. CDR3 nucleotides: TGCAGCGCCTTGACAGAAGAGAGCGCAGGGGCCAACGTCCTGACTTTC.

The count of this clonotype is one. This chain uses TRBV29-1 with TRBJ1-1; D unclear. The CDR3 sequence is 12 residues long. The germline V and J ends were trimmed by 6 bases and 4 bases, with 12 bases remaining between them. The germline V gene encodes CDR1 SQVTM and CDR2 ANQGSEA. CDR3 in DNA: TGCAGCGTCCTCGGACGTAGCACTGAAGCTTTCTTT. Translated, it gives CSVLGRSTEAFF.

The chain uses TRBV20-1 and TRBJ2-2; TRBD2 might be the D (5 bases). Trimming cost V 6 bases and J 4 bases, with 18 bases left between them. This CDR3 is built from 15 residues. Germline lookup yields CDR1 DFQATT and CDR2 SNEGSKA (reference sequence). Here the CDR3 DNA reads TGCAGTGCCCGTTTAGGAAGCGGTATCACCGGGGAGCTGTTTTTT. Translated, it gives CSARLGSGITGELFF.

V usage is TRBV3-1 and J usage is TRBJ2-6; TRBD2 agrees at 7 bases. Germline loops: CDR1 LGHDT, CDR2 YNNKEL (reference sequence). This CDR3 contains 16 residues. The V and J ends lost 11 bases and 0 bases, in that order; junction bases with no gene match: 10. The CDR3 sequence: CAVGEGPHSGANVLTF. CDR3 nucleotide sequence: TGTGCCGTTGGGGAGGGACCTCACTCTGGGGCCAACGTCCTGACTTTC.

The chain joins TRBV7-6 to TRBJ2-3; D is perhaps TRBD1 (6 bases). The CDR3 covers 14 residues. Germline-derived CDR1 and CDR2 are SGHVS and FNYEAQ. Trimming took off 4 bases at V and 1 base at J, with 9 bases between the two ends. CDR3 sequence (DNA): TGTGCCAGCAGCTCCAACAGGGGCACAGATACGCAGTATTTT. Translated, it gives CASSSNRGTDTQYF.

The chain uses TRBV5-1 and TRBJ2-7; 8 nucleotides align to TRBD1. The CDR3 is 14 amino acids. Germline V gene lookup returns CDR1 SGHRS and CDR2 YFSETQ. J lost 3 bases, V lost 4 bases, and 6 bases had no gene match. This CDR3 reads CASSTSGTGYEQYF. CDR3 DNA sequence: TGCGCCAGCAGCACATCCGGGACAGGCTACGAGCAGTACTTC.

The chain combines TRBV7-2 with TRBJ2-7, with 10 nucleotides matching TRBD2. The CDR3 extends over 15 amino acids. From germline, CDR1 is SGHTA and CDR2 FQGNSA. The ends lost 5 bases at V and 5 bases at J; junction bases unmatched: 9. CDR3 residues: CASSPSGGEFNEQYF. CDR3 nucleotide sequence: TGTGCCAGCAGCCCTAGCGGGGGTGAGTTCAACGAGCAGTACTTC.

The J gene is TRBJ1-5, the V gene TRBV7-2; no firm D call. There are 14 residues in the CDR3. Germline lookup yields CDR1 SGHTA and CDR2 FQGNSA. Trimming took off 1 base at V and 0 bases at J, with 4 bases between the two ends. The CDR3 spells CASSLDGSNQPQHF. CDR3 nucleotide sequence: TGTGCCAGCAGCTTAGACGGTAGCAATCAGCCCCAGCATTTT.

V gene TRBV29-1 combines with J gene TRBJ1-1; 7 bases fit TRBD1. The CDR3 covers 14 residues. Germline CDR1 reads SQVTM; CDR2 reads ANQGSEA. Germline trimming cut 6 bases from V and 0 bases from J; bases unmatched to any gene: 7. The CDR3 DNA sequence: TGCAGCGTCGAAACCGGGACAGTGAACACTGAAGCTTTCTTT. Translation: CSVETGTVNTEAFF.

A single count supports this clonotype. DNA of the CDR3: TGCAGCGTTGGGCACACTGAAGCTTTCTTT. Residues: CSVGHTEAFF. The chain combines TRBV29-1 with TRBJ1-1; the D is unclear. Germline-derived CDR1 and CDR2 are SQVTM and ANQGSEA. The CDR3 covers 10 residues. Deletions cut 4 bases from V and 3 bases from J, with 3 bases between.

This chain joins TRBV29-1 and TRBJ1-1; D is unresolved. This CDR3 comprises 11 residues. Germline-derived CDR1 and CDR2 are SQVTM and ANQGSEA. Between the trimmed V and J ends, which lost 6 bases and 5 bases, there was a span of 10 bases. The CDR3 coding sequence is TGCAGCGTATGGACGGGGACTGAAGCTTTCTTT. It translates to CSVWTGTEAFF.

The chain has TRBV5-1 and TRBJ2-7; 8 nucleotides line up with TRBD1. From germline, CDR1 is SGHRS and CDR2 YFSETQ. This CDR3 is built from 16 residues. V trimming: 4 bases; J trimming: 5 bases; junction bases outside the gene matches: 14. In DNA, the CDR3 is TGCGCCAGCAGCCGGACCGGGACAGGCCCTGTGGACGAGCAGTACTTC. Amino acids: CASSRTGTGPVDEQYF.

The chain employs TRBV14 and TRBJ1-2; D gene ambiguous. The CDR3 spans 12 residues. V lost 7 bases to trimming and J lost 7 bases, with 13 bases between them. The V gene's germline CDR1 is SGHDN and CDR2 FVKESK. CDR3 protein: CASKTDEVGYTF. For the CDR3, the DNA is TGTGCCAGCAAAACGGACGAGGTTGGCTACACCTTC.

This rearrangement joins TRBV20-1 to TRBJ2-7; the D gene could be TRBD1 or TRBD2 (7 bases each). V was cut by 2 bases and J by 3 bases, with 14 bases left in between. Looked up from germline, CDR1 is DFQATT and CDR2 is SNEGSKA (reference sequence). This CDR3 has 14 amino acids. In DNA form, the CDR3 reads TGCAGTGCTAGATCGGTCAGGGGGGGCTACGAGCAGTACTTC. It translates to CSARSVRGGYEQYF.

The rearrangement joins TRBV3-1 to TRBJ2-4; TRBD2 agrees at 9 bases. CDR3 length: 19 amino acids. V gave up 4 bases and J gave up 0 bases; unmatched junction bases: 13. The germline gives CDR1 LGHDT, CDR2 YNNKEL (reference sequence). CDR3 bases: TGTGCCAGCAGCCCAGATCGACGACTAGCGGTTGTAGCCAAAAACATTCAGTACTTC. Translated, it gives CASSPDRRLAVVAKNIQYF.